The 2 T cell receptor beta chains listed next were all sequenced from one sample in a study of beta chain features in type 1 diabetes. The entirety of the isolated RNA underwent reverse transcription, so expressed TCRB transcripts were sequenced. TCRdb's copy holds only in-frame clones and misses some; the assay was immunoSEQ multiplex PCR. The sample contains hundreds of thousands of clones, approximately 30% of which appear only once. What was sequenced was naive CD4+ T cells from blood. Receptors were obtained from a man younger than 35 in good health.

The chain combines TRBV7-8 with TRBJ2-3; D might be TRBD1 or TRBD2, each matching 5 bases. V lost 5 bases to trimming and J lost 0 bases, with 9 bases between them. The CDR3 extends over 14 amino acids. Germline CDR1 reads SGHVS; CDR2 reads FQNEAQ. CDR3 protein: CASSVGASTDTQYF. The DNA for the CDR3 is TGTGCCAGCAGCGTCGGGGCCAGCACAGATACGCAGTATTTT.

The V and J genes are TRBV30 and TRBJ1-1, with D uncertain. Deletions cut 0 bases from V and 3 bases from J, with 8 bases between. Germline loops: CDR1 GTSNPN, CDR2 SVGIG (reference sequence). This CDR3 has 13 amino acids. The DNA of the CDR3 is TGTGCCTGGAGTGTACTGGTTGACACTGAAGCTTTCTTT. This sequence encodes CAWSVLVDTEAFF.